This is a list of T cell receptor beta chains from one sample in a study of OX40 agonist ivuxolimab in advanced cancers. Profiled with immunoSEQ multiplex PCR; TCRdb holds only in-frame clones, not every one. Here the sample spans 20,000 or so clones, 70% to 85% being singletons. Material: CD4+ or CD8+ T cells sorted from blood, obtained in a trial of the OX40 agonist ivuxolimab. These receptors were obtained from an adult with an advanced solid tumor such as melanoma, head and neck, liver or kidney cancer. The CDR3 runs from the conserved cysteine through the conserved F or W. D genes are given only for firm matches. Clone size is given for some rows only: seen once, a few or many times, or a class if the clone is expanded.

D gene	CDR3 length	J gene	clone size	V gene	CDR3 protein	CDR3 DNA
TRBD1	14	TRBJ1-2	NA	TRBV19	CASSRTGFVIGYTF	TGTGCCAGTAGTAGGACAGGGTTTGTCATCGGCTACACCTTC
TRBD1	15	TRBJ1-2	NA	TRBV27	CVSSLSRGLTGGYTF	TGTGTCAGCAGTTTATCCAGGGGGCTTACTGGTGGCTACACCTTC
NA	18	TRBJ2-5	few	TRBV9	CASSARGGNPGGEETQYF	TGTGCCAGCAGCGCTAGAGGGGGGAACCCGGGGGGCGAAGAGACCCAGTACTTC
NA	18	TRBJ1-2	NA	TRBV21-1	CASSKGGRDPPYEWIYTF	TGTGCCAGCAGCAAAGGAGGCAGGGATCCTCCTTACGAGTGGATCTACACCTTC
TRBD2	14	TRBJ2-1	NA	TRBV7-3	CASSNSGGADEQFF	TGTGCCAGCAGCAATAGCGGGGGGGCGGATGAGCAGTTCTTC
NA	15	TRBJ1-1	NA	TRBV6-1	CASSELGGPNTEAFF	TGTGCCAGCAGTGAACTTGGGGGACCGAACACTGAAGCTTTCTTT
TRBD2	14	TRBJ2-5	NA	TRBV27	CASSLLAGSETQYF	TGTGCCAGCAGTTTACTAGCGGGGTCAGAGACCCAGTACTTC
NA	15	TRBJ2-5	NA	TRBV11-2	CASSFGSRESETQYF	TGTGCCAGCAGCTTTGGTTCTAGGGAGTCAGAGACCCAGTACTTC
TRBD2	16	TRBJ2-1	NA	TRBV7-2	CASSPHFGLAYNEQFF	TGTGCCAGCAGCCCCCACTTCGGACTAGCGTACAATGAGCAGTTCTTC
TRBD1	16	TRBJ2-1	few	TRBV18	CASSLDRASTYNEQFF	TGTGCCAGCTCACTTGACAGGGCCAGCACCTACAATGAGCAGTTCTTC
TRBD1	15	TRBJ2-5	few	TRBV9	CASSPRGNRGATQYF	TGTGCCAGCAGCCCCCGGGGGAACAGGGGGGCCACCCAGTACTTC